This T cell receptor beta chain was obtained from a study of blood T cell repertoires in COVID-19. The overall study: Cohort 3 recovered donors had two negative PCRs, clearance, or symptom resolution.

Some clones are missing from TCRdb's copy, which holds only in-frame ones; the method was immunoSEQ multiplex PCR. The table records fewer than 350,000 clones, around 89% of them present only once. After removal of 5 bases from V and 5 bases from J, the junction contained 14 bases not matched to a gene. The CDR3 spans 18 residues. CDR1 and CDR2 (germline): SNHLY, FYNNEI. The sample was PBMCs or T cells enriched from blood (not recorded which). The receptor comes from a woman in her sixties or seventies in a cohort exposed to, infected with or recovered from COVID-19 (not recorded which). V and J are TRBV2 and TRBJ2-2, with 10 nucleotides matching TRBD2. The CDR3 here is CASSLIPPGLAPTGELFF. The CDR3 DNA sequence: TGTGCCAGCAGTCTAATACCACCGGGACTAGCGCCTACCGGGGAGCTGTTTTTT.